The 23 T cell receptor beta chains listed next were all sequenced from one sample in a study of T cells in Graves' hyperthyroidism and ophthalmopathy. Template material for amplifying TCR beta CDR3 regions consisted of RNA transcripts. Researchers ran a first-round RT-PCR on the TCR CDR3 using the HTBI primer set. One entry per CDR3 protein, called by TCRdb with MiXCR from the multiplex PCR reads. The top ten clones hold roughly 29% of a sample with a few hundred thousand distinct CDR3 sequences, about 15% of them seen once. The sample taken for sequencing was blood. These receptors were taken from a woman aged 25 to 39 with Graves' ophthalmopathy.

In this sample, this clonotype turned up a few times. V gene TRBV20-1 combines with J gene TRBJ2-1; 12 bases map to TRBD1. CDR1 and CDR2 (germline): DFQATT, SNEGSKA (reference sequence). The CDR3 has 16 amino acids. V was clipped by 0 bases and J by 4 bases; unmatched bases: 4. The CDR3 spells CSARDGDRGQYNEQFF. The CDR3 DNA sequence: TGCAGTGCTAGAGACGGGGACAGGGGGCAGTACAATGAGCAGTTCTTC.

Notes on this clonotype: This sequence may be a read error, since a much larger clone differs from it by one base. J is TRBJ2-1 and V is TRBV20-1; D perhaps matches TRBD2 (5 bases). Germline V CDR1 and CDR2: DFQATT, SNEGSKA (reference sequence). This CDR3 spans 15 amino acids. Trimming removed 5 bases at V and 6 bases at J, with 20 bases between. For the CDR3, the DNA is TGCAGTGCTTCCCCGACGGAGGAGTGGCCCAATGAGCAGTTCTTC. Translating gives CSASPTEEWPNEQFF.

This chain connects TRBV2 to TRBJ1-1, with D possibly TRBD1 on 6 matching bases. The germline gives CDR1 SNHLY, CDR2 FYNNEI. Trimming pared 7 bases from V and 4 bases from J, leaving 16 bases between. CDR3 length: 14 residues. CDR3 amino acids: CASTPGGGFTEAFF. The DNA for the CDR3 is TGTGCCAGCACCCCCGGGGGCGGTTTCACTGAAGCTTTCTTT.

The chain combines TRBV24-1 with TRBJ2-2; D possibly corresponds to TRBD2 (5 bases). The CDR3 contains 17 residues. V shed 4 bases and J shed 1 base, with 15 bases lying between them. Per the germline V gene, CDR1 is KGHDR and CDR2 is SFDVKD. CDR3 residues: CATSDPRPGVNTGELFF. CDR3 in DNA: TGTGCCACCAGTGACCCCAGGCCCGGGGTGAACACCGGGGAGCTGTTTTTT.

This clonotype was recorded at least ten times. The gene calls are TRBV6-1 and TRBJ2-7; 8 bases match TRBD1. After removal of 6 bases from V and 4 bases from J, the junction contained 5 bases not matched to a gene. In germline, CDR1 is MNHNS, CDR2 SASEGT. The CDR3 runs to 13 residues. The CDR3 sequence is CASSDGQGYEQYF. The CDR3, as DNA: TGTGCCAGCAGCGACGGACAGGGTTACGAGCAGTACTTC.

This clonotype appeared many times. This chain links TRBV7-2 with TRBJ2-3; D may be TRBD1 (5 bases). V shed 5 bases and J shed 1 base, with 10 bases lying between them. The CDR3 is 14 residues long. Per germline, CDR1 SGHTA and CDR2 FQGNSA. The CDR3 nucleotides read TGTGCCAGCAGCCCATTACAGGGCACAGATACGCAGTATTTT. It encodes CASSPLQGTDTQYF.

The J gene is TRBJ2-5, the V gene TRBV29-1; D gene uncertain. With 2 bases removed from V and 1 base from J, the gap between germline ends came to 11 bases. CDR3 length: 14 amino acids. Germline V CDR1 and CDR2: SQVTM, ANQGSEA. CDR3 sequence: CSVEPPDLQETQYF. The CDR3 DNA sequence: TGCAGCGTTGAACCCCCAGACCTCCAAGAGACCCAGTACTTC. Using reference TRBV29-1 and TRBJ2-5 for the parts outside the CDR3, the full variable domain is SAVISQKPSRDICQRGTSLTIQCQVDSQVTMMFWYRQQPGQSLTLIATANQGSEATYESGFVIDKFPISRPNLTFSTLTVSNMSPEDSSIYLCSVEPPDLQETQYFGPGTRLLVL.

This clonotype has only a few counts. The gene calls are TRBV30 and TRBJ2-7; D may be TRBD1 or TRBD2 (5 bases each). V gave up 2 bases and J gave up 4 bases, with 12 bases separating them. Germline-derived CDR1 and CDR2 are GTSNPN and SVGIG (reference sequence). CDR3 length equals 13 residues. CDR3 sequence (DNA): TGTGCCTGGAGTAGGGACCGAGTATACGAGCAGTACTTC. Its protein is CAWSRDRVYEQYF.

This clonotype was seen a few times. This may be a read error: a much more frequent sequence differs by one nucleotide. V is TRBV13 and J is TRBJ2-7, with a possible D match to TRBD1 (6 bases). V lost 6 bases, J lost 4 bases, and 19 bases lay in between. Looked up from germline, CDR1 is PRHDT and CDR2 is FYEKMQ (reference sequence). This CDR3 is built from 15 residues. Here the CDR3 DNA reads TGTGCCAGCAGTTTATGCCCGGGGCAGGGGTACGAGCAGTACTTC. Protein sequence: CASSLCPGQGYEQYF.

This clonotype was counted ten times or more. A clone one base away is much larger, so this may be a read error. This rearrangement joins TRBV7-9 to TRBJ2-3, with D unclear. Germline lookup yields CDR1 SEHNR and CDR2 FQNEAQ (reference sequence). The V end lost 1 base, the J end lost 4 bases, and 6 bases lay between the germline ends. This CDR3 region has 13 residues. The CDR3 nucleotides read TGTGCCAGCAGCTTAGAGGGCCCAGATACGCAGTATTTT. It encodes CASSLEGPDTQYF. The full variable domain, completed using reference TRBV7-9 and TRBJ2-3, is DTGVSQNPRHKITKRGQNVTFRCDPISEHNRLYWYRQTLGQGPEFLTYFQNEAQLEKSRLLSDRFSAERPKGSFSTLEIQRTEQGDSAMYLCASSLEGPDTQYFGPGTRLTVL.

This clonotype was seen at least ten times. The V call is TRBV6-1, the J call TRBJ1-1; TRBD1 agrees at 7 bases. J gave up 8 bases and V 10 bases, and 13 bases lay outside the gene matches. The germline V gene has CDR1 MNHNS and CDR2 SASEGT. This CDR3 spans 13 amino acids. The DNA for the CDR3 is TGTGCCACAGGGGAGGACAGGCACTCAGAAGCTTTCTTT. Its translation: CATGEDRHSEAFF.

This clonotype was seen many times. The V and J genes are TRBV7-2 and TRBJ2-7; 7 positions match TRBD2. The CDR3 consists of 15 residues. Unmatched junction bases numbered 10, after V lost 1 base and J lost 7 bases. Germline CDR1 reads SGHTA; CDR2 reads FQGNSA. CDR3 DNA sequence: TGTGCCAGCAGCTTAGGGGGAGGGCCCGGATGGGAGCAGTACTTC. Protein: CASSLGGGPGWEQYF.

The rearrangement joins TRBV3-1 to TRBJ2-7; D gene ambiguous. The CDR3 length is 13 residues. Trimming shortened V by 1 base and J by 4 bases, and 8 bases separated the two germline ends. CDR1 and CDR2 from the germline V gene are LGHDT and YNNKEL (reference sequence). CDR3 protein: CASSQGPQYEQYF. The DNA of the CDR3 is TGTGCCAGCAGCCAAGGGCCCCAATACGAGCAGTACTTC.

V usage is TRBV7-2 and J usage is TRBJ1-2, with 10 positions matching TRBD1. The germline V gene encodes CDR1 SGHTA and CDR2 FQGNSA. V lost 5 bases, J lost 3 bases, and 9 bases stayed unmatched. This CDR3 is built from 16 residues. The CDR3 DNA reads as TGTGCCAGCAGCGGTAGTATGGGACAGGGGTACTATGGCTACACCTTC. Translated: CASSGSMGQGYYGYTF.

This clonotype was counted at least ten times. The chain employs TRBV12-3 or TRBV12-4 and TRBJ1-1, with TRBD1 as a possible D gene (5 bases). The CDR3 runs 13 residues. Trimming cost V 3 bases and J 4 bases, with 9 bases left between them. CDR3 amino acids: CASSFLGATEAFF. The CDR3 DNA reads TGTGCCAGCAGTTTTCTAGGGGCCACTGAAGCTTTCTTT.

There are a few counts of this clonotype. The chain links TRBV20-1 to TRBJ1-2, with D perhaps matching TRBD1 (6 bases). Germline CDR1 is DFQATT and CDR2 is SNEGSKA (reference sequence). The V gene lost 0 bases and the J gene lost 3 bases, with 17 bases spanning the gap. This CDR3 is 16 amino acids long. In nucleotides, the CDR3 is TGCAGTGCTAGAGATATTCGTGGGGGCCGTGACTATGGCTACACCTTC. Translated: CSARDIRGGRDYGYTF.

This clonotype was counted many times. This chain uses TRBV12-3 or TRBV12-4 with TRBJ2-3; TRBD1 matches 8 bases. J was trimmed by 2 bases and V by 8 bases; bases with no gene match: 9. The CDR3 is made up of 15 amino acids. The CDR3 region has the DNA TGTGCCAGCGGGCAACAGGGGGACCCCACAGATACGCAGTATTTT. Translated: CASGQQGDPTDTQYF.

The chain carries TRBV6-2 or TRBV6-3 and TRBJ2-6; no reliable D call. The CDR3 totals 15 residues. Trimming stripped 8 bases from V and 2 bases from J, with 13 bases between. Germline V gene data show CDR1 as MNHEY and CDR2 as SVGEGT. CDR3 loop: CASPYEEPGANVLTF. For the CDR3, the DNA is TGTGCCAGCCCTTACGAGGAACCTGGGGCCAACGTCCTGACTTTC.

This clonotype was counted ten times or more. V is TRBV12-3 or TRBV12-4 and J is TRBJ2-2; D might be TRBD2 (7 bases). The CDR3 has 15 amino acids. V was shortened by 7 bases and J by 7 bases, with 19 bases between the two germline ends. The CDR3 nucleotides read TGTGCCAGCATCCCCGGGCGGGGGCTTAACGGGGAGCTGTTTTTT. Its protein product is CASIPGRGLNGELFF.

This chain uses TRBV4-2 with TRBJ2-2; TRBD2 agrees at 10 bases. Germline assignment: CDR1 LGHNA and CDR2 YNFKEQ. The CDR3 spans 16 residues. V shed 0 bases, J shed 6 bases, and the junction held 4 bases outside the gene matches. CDR3 region: CASSQDPGTSAGELFF. The CDR3 region has the DNA TGTGCCAGCAGCCAAGATCCCGGGACTAGCGCCGGGGAGCTGTTTTTT.

V gene TRBV6-1 combines with J gene TRBJ2-1; TRBD2 aligns across 9 bases. Trimming at V came to 5 bases and at J to 4 bases, leaving 9 bases not matched to a gene. The CDR3 is 16 amino acids. Germline-derived CDR1 and CDR2 are MNHNS and SASEGT. CDR3 protein: CASSLILAGLYNEQFF. The CDR3 DNA reads TGTGCCAGCAGTCTAATCCTAGCGGGGCTATACAATGAGCAGTTCTTC.

As regards this clonotype: The CDR3 end shows no conserved phenylalanine or tryptophan, and so a read error is likely. The genes are TRBV11-2 and TRBJ2-7; D unclear. The CDR3 spans 15 residues. Germline V gives CDR1 SGHAT, CDR2 FQNNGV. The V gene lost 0 bases and the J gene lost 3 bases, with 12 bases spanning the gap. CDR3 in amino acids: CASSLEDGRVYEQYS. The DNA of the CDR3 is TGTGCCAGCAGCTTAGAGGACGGAAGAGTCTACGAGCAGTACTCC.

In this sample, this clonotype turned up a few times. The chain has TRBV20-1 and TRBJ1-4; a weak D match, TRBD1 (5 bases). CDR3 length equals 14 residues. V was clipped by 0 bases and J by 8 bases, with 13 bases between them. The germline V gene has CDR1 DFQATT and CDR2 SNEGSKA (reference sequence). CDR3: CSARDGGPGEKLFF. The CDR3 DNA is TGCAGTGCTAGAGATGGGGGACCGGGGGAAAAACTGTTTTTT.